This TCR beta chain originates from a study of blood T cell repertoires in COVID-19. Clones were sequenced by immunoSEQ multiplex PCR, and TCRdb holds only the in-frame ones, with some missing. The table shows fewer than 250,000 clones, with just under 85% occurring only once. This TCR came from a man aged 55-75 years with COVID-19, enrolled during active disease. The sample was peripheral blood.

CDR3 residues: CASSLGPAGGLNGYTF. The CDR3, as DNA: TGTGCCAGCAGCTTAGGTCCGGCAGGGGGGCTTAATGGCTACACCTTC. This sequence joins TRBV7-9 and TRBJ1-2; 7 bases fit TRBD1. This CDR3 has 16 amino acids. V was pared by 1 base and J by 6 bases, with 11 bases of the junction left unmatched. The germline V gene has CDR1 SEHNR and CDR2 FQNEAQ (reference sequence).